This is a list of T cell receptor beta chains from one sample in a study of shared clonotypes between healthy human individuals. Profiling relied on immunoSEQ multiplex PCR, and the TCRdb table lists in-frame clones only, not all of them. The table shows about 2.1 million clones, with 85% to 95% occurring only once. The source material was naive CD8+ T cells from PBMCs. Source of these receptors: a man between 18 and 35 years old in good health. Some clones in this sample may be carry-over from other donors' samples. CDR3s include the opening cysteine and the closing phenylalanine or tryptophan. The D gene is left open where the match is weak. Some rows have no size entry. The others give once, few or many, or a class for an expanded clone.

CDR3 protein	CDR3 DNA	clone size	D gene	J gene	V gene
CASSRGGGRLPEQYF	TGTGCCAGCAGCCGAGGTGGGGGCAGACTTCCCGAGCAGTACTTC	once	-	TRBJ2-7	TRBV27
CASRPPGGGEKLFF	TGTGCCAGCAGACCTCCGGGGGGCGGCGAAAAACTGTTTTTT	-	-	TRBJ1-4	TRBV7-9
CASSLPSSYEQYF	TGTGCCAGCAGTCTTCCGAGCTCCTACGAGCAGTACTTC	-	-	TRBJ2-7	TRBV7-9
CASRNGLGSTDTQYF	TGTGCCAGCAGGAATGGACTAGGGAGCACAGATACGCAGTATTTT	-	TRBD2	TRBJ2-3	TRBV27
CASSPRRGLANNEQFF	TGTGCCAGCAGCCCCAGGAGGGGGTTAGCTAACAATGAGCAGTTCTTC	-	-	TRBJ2-1	TRBV9
CAWSPTRTGFHEQFF	TGTGCCTGGAGTCCAACCAGGACAGGGTTCCATGAGCAGTTCTTC	-	TRBD1	TRBJ2-1	TRBV30
CASSLVDYPSTDTQYF	TGTGCCAGCAGTTTGGTGGACTACCCTAGCACAGATACGCAGTATTTT	-	-	TRBJ2-3	TRBV28
CASSETRDRDGYTF	TGTGCCAGCAGTGAAACCCGGGACCGAGATGGCTACACCTTC	once	-	TRBJ1-2	TRBV2
CASSGTRDTSPSGANVLTF	TGTGCCAGCAGCGGTACCCGGGACACATCACCTTCTGGGGCCAACGTCCTGACTTTC	once	-	TRBJ2-6	TRBV9
CASSQSPGGQPQHF	TGTGCCAGCAGCCAGTCCCCGGGGGGTCAGCCCCAGCATTTT	-	-	TRBJ1-5	TRBV27
CASMAGPTEAFF	TGTGCCAGCATGGCAGGTCCCACTGAAGCTTTCTTT	few	-	TRBJ1-1	TRBV6-1
CASSLGDYEQYF	TGTGCCAGCAGCTTGGGGGACTACGAGCAGTACTTC	-	-	TRBJ2-7	TRBV5-5
CASSPSSGRASGDTQYF	TGTGCCAGCAGCCCCTCTAGCGGGAGGGCCTCGGGAGATACGCAGTATTTT	-	TRBD2	TRBJ2-3	TRBV9
CASRTLKAGVVGRETQYF	TGTGCCAGCAGGACTCTAAAGGCGGGAGTGGTGGGGAGGGAGACCCAGTACTTC	-	TRBD2	TRBJ2-5	TRBV7-8
CASSQEGGFYNEQFF	TGCGCCAGCAGCCAAGAAGGGGGCTTCTACAATGAGCAGTTCTTC	once	TRBD1	TRBJ2-1	TRBV4-1
CASSFRVGEETQYF	TGTGCCAGCAGCTTTCGGGTAGGGGAAGAGACCCAGTACTTC	-	-	TRBJ2-5	TRBV7-2
CASSLNRPRQGHISYEQYF	TGTGCCAGCAGCCTAAACCGCCCCCGACAGGGGCACATCTCCTACGAGCAGTACTTC	-	TRBD1	TRBJ2-7	TRBV28
CASSPRLTYTEAFF	TGTGCCAGCAGCCCTCGACTGACGTACACTGAAGCTTTCTTT	-	-	TRBJ1-1	TRBV7-9
CASSVGIVKREYGDEQFF	TGTGCCAGCAGCGTAGGAATCGTGAAGCGGGAGTATGGTGATGAGCAGTTCTTC	-	TRBD2	TRBJ2-1	TRBV9
CASSLNRVYGYTF	TGTGCCAGCAGCTTGAACAGGGTCTATGGCTACACCTTC	-	-	TRBJ1-2	TRBV6-6
CASSLVLAHEAFF	TGTGCCAGCAGCTTAGTTCTGGCACATGAAGCTTTCTTT	-	-	TRBJ1-1	TRBV7-9
CASSATQSSGNTIYF	TGTGCCAGCAGCGCCACTCAGAGCTCTGGAAACACCATATATTTT	-	-	TRBJ1-3	TRBV9